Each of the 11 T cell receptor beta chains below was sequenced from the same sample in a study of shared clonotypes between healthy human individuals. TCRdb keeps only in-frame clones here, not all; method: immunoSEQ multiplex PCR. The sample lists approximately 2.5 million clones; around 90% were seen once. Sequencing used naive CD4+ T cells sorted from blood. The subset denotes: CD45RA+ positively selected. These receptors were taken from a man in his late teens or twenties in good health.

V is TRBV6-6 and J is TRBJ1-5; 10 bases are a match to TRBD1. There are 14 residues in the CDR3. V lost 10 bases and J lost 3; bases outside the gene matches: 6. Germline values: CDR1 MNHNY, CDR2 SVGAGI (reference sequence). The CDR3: CATRGTGDNQPQHF. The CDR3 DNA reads TGTGCCACCCGAGGGACAGGGGACAATCAGCCCCAGCATTTT.

The CDR3 loop is CSAPAADTQYF. CDR3 nucleotides: TGCAGTGCTCCCGCAGCGGATACGCAGTATTTT. The rearrangement joins TRBV20-1 to TRBJ2-3; D unclear. V was clipped by 5 bases and J by 6 bases, with 9 bases between them. Germline V lookup: CDR1 DFQATT, CDR2 SNEGSKA (reference sequence). The CDR3 consists of 11 residues.

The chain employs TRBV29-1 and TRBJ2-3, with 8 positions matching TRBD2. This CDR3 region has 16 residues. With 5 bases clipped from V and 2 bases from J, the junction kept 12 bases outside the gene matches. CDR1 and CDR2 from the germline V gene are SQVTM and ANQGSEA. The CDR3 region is CSVKLAGSSTTDTQYF. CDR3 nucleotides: TGCAGCGTTAAGTTAGCGGGATCCTCTACCACAGATACGCAGTATTTT.

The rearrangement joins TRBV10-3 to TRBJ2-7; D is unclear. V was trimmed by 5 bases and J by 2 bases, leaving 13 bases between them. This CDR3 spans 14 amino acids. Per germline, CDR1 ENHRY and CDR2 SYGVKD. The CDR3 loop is CAISFQERAYEQYF. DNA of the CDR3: TGTGCCATCAGTTTTCAGGAACGGGCCTACGAGCAGTACTTC.

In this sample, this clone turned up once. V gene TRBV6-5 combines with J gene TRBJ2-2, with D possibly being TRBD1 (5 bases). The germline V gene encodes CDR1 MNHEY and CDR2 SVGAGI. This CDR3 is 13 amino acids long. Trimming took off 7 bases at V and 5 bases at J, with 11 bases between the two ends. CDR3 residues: CASTNQGTGELFF. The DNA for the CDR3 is TGTGCCAGCACCAACCAGGGAACCGGGGAGCTGTTTTTT.

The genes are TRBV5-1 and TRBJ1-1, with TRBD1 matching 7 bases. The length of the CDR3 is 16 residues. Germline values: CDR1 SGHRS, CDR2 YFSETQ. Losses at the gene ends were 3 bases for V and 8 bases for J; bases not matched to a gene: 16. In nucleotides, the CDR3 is TGCGCCAGCAGCTCCGCTCCGGGACAGCATAAGGGCGAAGCTTTCTTT. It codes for CASSSAPGQHKGEAFF.

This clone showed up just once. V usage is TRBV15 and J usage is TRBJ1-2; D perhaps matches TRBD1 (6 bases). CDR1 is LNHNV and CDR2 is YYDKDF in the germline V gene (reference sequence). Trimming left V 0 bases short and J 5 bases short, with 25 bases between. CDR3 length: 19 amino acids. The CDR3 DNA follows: TGTGCCACCAGCAGAGATGGCATAGATCCCCTGGGGGGCGTTTATGGCTACACCTTC. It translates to CATSRDGIDPLGGVYGYTF.

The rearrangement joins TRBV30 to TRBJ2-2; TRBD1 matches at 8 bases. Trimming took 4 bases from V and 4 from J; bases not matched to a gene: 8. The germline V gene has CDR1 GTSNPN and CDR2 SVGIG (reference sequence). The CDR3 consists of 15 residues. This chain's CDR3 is CAWIRRGLPTGELFF. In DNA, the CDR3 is TGTGCCTGGATACGCAGGGGGCTCCCCACCGGGGAGCTGTTTTTT.

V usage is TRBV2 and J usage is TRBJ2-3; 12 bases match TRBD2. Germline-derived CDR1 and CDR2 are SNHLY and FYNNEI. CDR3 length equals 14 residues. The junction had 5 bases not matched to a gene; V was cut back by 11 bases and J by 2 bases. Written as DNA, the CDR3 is TGTGCCGCAACTAGCGGGGGGACCACAGATACGCAGTATTTT. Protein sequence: CAATSGGTTDTQYF.

In DNA form, the CDR3 reads TGTGCCAGCGCCGGACGGACCTTTCAAAACACCGGGGAGCTGTTTTTT. Protein: CASAGRTFQNTGELFF. V and J are TRBV6-6 and TRBJ2-2; no definite D call. The CDR3 has 16 amino acids. V lost 8 bases, J lost 2 bases, and 18 bases lay in between. Germline CDR1 reads MNHNY; CDR2 reads SVGAGI (reference sequence).

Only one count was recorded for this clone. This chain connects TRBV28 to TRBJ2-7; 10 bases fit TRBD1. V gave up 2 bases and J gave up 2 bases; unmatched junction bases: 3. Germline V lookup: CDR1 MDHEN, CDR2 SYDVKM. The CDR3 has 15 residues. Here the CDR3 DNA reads TGTGCCAGCAGTTTAGGGGACAGGGGAGCCTACGAGCAGTACTTC. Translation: CASSLGDRGAYEQYF.